This T cell receptor (beta chain) derives from a study of graft-versus-host responses after intestinal transplantation (dated by TCRdb to the early 2020s). A note on the overall study: The transplants that recipients got were multivisceral, liver-intestinal, or isolated intestinal. Rather than going through the commercial service, samples from a few later patients were sequenced in-house on an Illumina MiSeq and processed with MiXCR. Bulk TCR-beta CDR3 sequencing was used to track graft-versus-host and host-versus-graft alloreactive T cell clones in the graft, circulation and bone marrow after intestinal transplantation. Donor T cell macrochimerism was defined as a peak of at least 4% donor T cells among recipient peripheral blood mononuclear cells. Alloreactive clones were identified by sequencing pre-transplant mixed lymphocyte reaction products and comparing these products with unstimulated pre-transplant donor and recipient T cells. A cohort of more than 20 intestinal transplant recipients, including one retransplant, was enrolled, and a few patients lacking pretransplant specimens were excluded. Every recipient was given anti-thymocyte globulin induction, then maintenance tacrolimus and steroids for around three years. Points the paper makes about the study in general: GvH clones were found in recipient bone marrow, and some of the GvH clones appeared earlier in ileal mucosa or blood, which is consistent with an intestinal mucosal origin. The conclusions were limited by the relatively low number and heterogeneity of the intestinal transplant patients. Early after transplant, declines in HvG clones were associated with peak levels of circulating GvH clones. In patients with donor T cell macrochimerism, the allografts had high GvH to HvG T cell clonal ratios.

Receptors were amplified or captured by the immunoSEQ multiplex PCR assay. For most patients, genomic DNA was isolated with the Qiagen DNeasy Blood and Tissue Kit and sent frozen to Adaptive Biotechnologies for TCR sequencing. High-throughput TCR-beta CDR3 sequencing of genomic DNA from most patients was performed by Adaptive Biotechnologies. The paper's data handling went like this. TCR sequencing data for some 19 patients were retrieved from Adaptive's ImmunoSEQ software; three other patients were processed with MiXCR and VDJtools. CD4 versus CD8 sorting errors were corrected by removing sequences found in both subsets at a frequency ratio below 5:1. CDR3 nucleotide sequences shared between donor and recipient were removed because the origin of such sequences could not be assigned. To be classed as alloreactive, a clone needed at least 2-fold expansion over unstimulated cells and a minimum CFSE-low frequency of 0.002% (template counts) or 0.001% (read counts). A clone was considered mappable if detected in the sequenced pre-transplant spleen, lymph node, or MLR CFSE-low populations of the donor or recipient. Cumulative frequency of alloreactive clones was calculated as a percentage of all sequences weighted by copy number. In its TCRdb copy, this immuneACCESS table keeps in-frame sequences only and misses some clones. Where compared with another copy, unresolved V genes explain less than half of these, and the others have no known cause. V, J and clone size are taken as reported in that table, and D and trimming were inferred from the DNA itself. The sample records 65,000 to 90,000 clones, roughly 92% of which are singletons. Around 0.38% of the sample rests with the top ten.

The intended sense of this specimen's time point label: cells obtained before transplantation from donor or recipient. CD3+CD4+ and CD3+CD8+ populations were FACS-sorted from unstimulated pre-transplant donor and recipient cells taken from spleen or lymph nodes. V is clipped by 4 bases and J by 2 bases, and the sequence between their germline boundaries is 8 bases long. From its cysteine to its phenylalanine, the CDR3 spans 13 amino acids. Of the read, only the CDR3 DNA is kept; its 39 bases are in frame from base 1. CDR1 and CDR2 were assigned from the germline V gene as SGDLS and YYNGEE. This clone was found once. No antigen is known for it. The record has no base qualities; no much larger clone is one base away.

The specimen was unstimulated CD8+ T cells sorted from spleen or lymph node cells, collected before transplant. The chain is made from TRBV9 and TRBJ2-3; the D gene cannot be named for sure. This clonotype was sampled from a human donor who was the organ donor for an intestinal transplant. The base sequence is TGTGCCAGCAGCTCCCAGGTCACAGATACGCAGTATTTT. Translation gives CASSSQVTDTQYF.